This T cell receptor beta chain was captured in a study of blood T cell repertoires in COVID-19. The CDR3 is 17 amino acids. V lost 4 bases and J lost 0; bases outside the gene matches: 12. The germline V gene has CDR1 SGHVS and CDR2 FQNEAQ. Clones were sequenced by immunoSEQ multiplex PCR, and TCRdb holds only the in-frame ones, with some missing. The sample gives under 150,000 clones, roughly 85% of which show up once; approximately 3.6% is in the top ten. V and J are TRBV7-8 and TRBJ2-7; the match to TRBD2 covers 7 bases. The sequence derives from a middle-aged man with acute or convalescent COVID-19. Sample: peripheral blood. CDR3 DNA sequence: TGTGCCAGCAGCTCGGCCATAGCGGGTATAAGCTCCTACGAGCAGTACTTC. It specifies CASSSAIAGISSYEQYF. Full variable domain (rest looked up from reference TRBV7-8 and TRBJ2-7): GAGVSQSPRYKVAKRGQDVALRCDPISGHVSLFWYQQALGQGPEFLTYFQNEAQLDKSGLPSDRFFAERPEGSVSTLKIQRTQQEDSAVYLCASSSAIAGISSYEQYFGPGTRLTVT.